Sequencing of this TCR beta chain was carried out in a study of PD-1 blockade in classical Hodgkin lymphoma. The CDR3 extends over 14 amino acids. The V end was cut by 7 bases, the J end by 3 bases, with 15 bases between. Germline V gene lookup returns CDR1 SGHRS and CDR2 YFSETQ. Generated by immunoSEQ multiplex PCR, the TCRdb table keeps only in-frame clones and is missing some. The sample has almost 100,000 clones, roughly 90% seen once. Each patient experienced a relapse that followed autologous stem cell transplantation, and brentuximab vedotin exposure varied. Responses achieved at best were complete response, partial response or progressive disease. Study-wide results and limits: Whereas CD4+ TCR diversity had risen significantly by C4D1, CD8+ TCR diversity had not. Prior therapy or disease activity may underlie the repertoire differences, whose causes remain undefined.

Points on this clone: Its antigen remains unknown.

The chain links TRBV5-1 to TRBJ2-3; D perhaps matches TRBD2 (6 bases). The sequencing used peripheral blood mononuclear cells (PBMCs), collected at baseline. The sequence derives from a human donor with classical Hodgkin lymphoma. The CDR3 bases are TGCGCCAGCGCTGGAGGGATCAAAACAGATACGCAGTATTTT. It codes for CASAGGIKTDTQYF.